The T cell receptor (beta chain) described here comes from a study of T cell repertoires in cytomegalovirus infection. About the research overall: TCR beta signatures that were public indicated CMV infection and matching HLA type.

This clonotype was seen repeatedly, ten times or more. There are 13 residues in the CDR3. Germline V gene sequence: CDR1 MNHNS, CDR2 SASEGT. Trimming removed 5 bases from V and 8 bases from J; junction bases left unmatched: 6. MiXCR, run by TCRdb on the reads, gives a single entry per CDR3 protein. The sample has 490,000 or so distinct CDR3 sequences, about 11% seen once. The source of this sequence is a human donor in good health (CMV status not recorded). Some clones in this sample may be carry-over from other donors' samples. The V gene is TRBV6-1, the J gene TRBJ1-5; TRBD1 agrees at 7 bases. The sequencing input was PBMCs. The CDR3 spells CASSRQGGEPQHF. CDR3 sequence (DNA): TGTGCCAGCAGTCGCCAGGGGGGTGAGCCCCAGCATTTT.